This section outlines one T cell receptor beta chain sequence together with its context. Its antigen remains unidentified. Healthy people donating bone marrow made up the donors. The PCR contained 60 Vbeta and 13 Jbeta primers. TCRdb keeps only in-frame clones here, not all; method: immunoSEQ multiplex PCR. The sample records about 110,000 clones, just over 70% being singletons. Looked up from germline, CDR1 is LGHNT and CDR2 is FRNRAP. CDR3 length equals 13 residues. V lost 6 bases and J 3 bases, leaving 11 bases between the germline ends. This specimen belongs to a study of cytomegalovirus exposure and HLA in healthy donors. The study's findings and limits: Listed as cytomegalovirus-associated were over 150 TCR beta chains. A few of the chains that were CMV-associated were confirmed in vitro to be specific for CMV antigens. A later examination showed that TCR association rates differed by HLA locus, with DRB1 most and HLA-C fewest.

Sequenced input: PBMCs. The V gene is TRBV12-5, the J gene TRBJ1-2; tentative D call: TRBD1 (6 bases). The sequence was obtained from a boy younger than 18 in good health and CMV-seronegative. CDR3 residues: CASGYQGYYGYTF. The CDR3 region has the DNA TGTGCTAGTGGGTACCAGGGGTACTATGGCTACACCTTC. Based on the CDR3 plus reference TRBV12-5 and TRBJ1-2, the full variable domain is DARVTQTPRHKVTEMGQEVTMRCQPILGHNTVFWYRQTMMQGLELLAYFRNRAPLDDSGMPKDRFSAEMPDATLATLKIQPSEPRDSAVYFCASGYQGYYGYTFGSGTRLTVV.